The clone carrying this T cell receptor beta chain was recorded a few times. Other DNA sequences in the same sample also yield this CDR3. Recruited during active infection, patients (from Seattle) were subsequently followed longitudinally. This specimen comes from a study of blood T cell repertoires in COVID-19. About the study: Samples of COVID-19 (acute and convalescent) were obtained from the United States, Italy and Spain. T cells, B-cell-depleted T cells, or PBMCs supplied cDNA or gDNA.

Per the original methods: It was from reference gene primer amplification that nucleated cell counts were estimated. Assay used: immunoSEQ multiplex PCR; TCRdb lists only in-frame clones, some missing. The V and J calls and clone size are taken from that table; D and trimming were inferred from the DNA. The sample yields about 430,000 clones, about 90% seen once. Germline V gives CDR1 LNHDA, CDR2 SQIVND (reference sequence). This CDR3 region has 14 residues. Trimming pared 7 bases from V and 0 bases from J, leaving 7 bases between. Sequencing used peripheral blood. V usage is TRBV19 and J usage is TRBJ1-6; D is unclear. The receptor's source is a man between 18 and 35 years old with COVID-19, enrolled during active disease. CDR3 protein: CASTMSSYNSPLHF. Here the CDR3 DNA reads TGTGCCAGTACCATGAGCTCCTATAATTCACCCCTCCACTTT.